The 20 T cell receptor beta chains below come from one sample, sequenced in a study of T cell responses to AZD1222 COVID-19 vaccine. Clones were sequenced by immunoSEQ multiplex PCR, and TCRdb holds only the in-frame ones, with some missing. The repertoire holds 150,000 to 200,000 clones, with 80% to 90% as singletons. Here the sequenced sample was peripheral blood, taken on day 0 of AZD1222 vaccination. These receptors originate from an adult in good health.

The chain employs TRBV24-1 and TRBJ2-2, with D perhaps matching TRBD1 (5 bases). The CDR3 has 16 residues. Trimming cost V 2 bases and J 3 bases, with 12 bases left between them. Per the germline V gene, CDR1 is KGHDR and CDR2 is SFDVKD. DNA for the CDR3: TGTGCCACCAGTGATTCATCGAACAGGTACACCGGGGAGCTGTTTTTT. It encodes CATSDSSNRYTGELFF.

CDR3 region: CASSLASTLGTAYEQYF. The CDR3 coding sequence is TGCGCCAGCAGCTTGGCTTCAACTCTCGGGACAGCCTACGAGCAGTACTTC. The V and J genes are TRBV5-1 and TRBJ2-7; 7 positions match TRBD1. Germline V gene lookup returns CDR1 SGHRS and CDR2 YFSETQ. This CDR3 is built from 17 residues. Unmatched junction bases numbered 11, after V lost 0 bases and J lost 2 bases.

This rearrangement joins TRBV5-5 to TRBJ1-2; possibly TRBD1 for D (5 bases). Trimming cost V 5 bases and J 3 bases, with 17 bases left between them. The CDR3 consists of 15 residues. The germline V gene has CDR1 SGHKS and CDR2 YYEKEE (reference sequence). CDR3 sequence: CASSPGAFRDYGYTF. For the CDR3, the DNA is TGTGCCAGCAGTCCCGGGGCGTTCAGGGACTATGGCTACACCTTC. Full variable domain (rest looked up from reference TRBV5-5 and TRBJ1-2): DAGVTQSPTHLIKTRGQQVTLRCSPISGHKSVSWYQQVLGQGPQFIFQYYEKEERGRGNFPDRFSARQFPNYSSELNVNALLLGDSALYLCASSPGAFRDYGYTFGSGTRLTVV.

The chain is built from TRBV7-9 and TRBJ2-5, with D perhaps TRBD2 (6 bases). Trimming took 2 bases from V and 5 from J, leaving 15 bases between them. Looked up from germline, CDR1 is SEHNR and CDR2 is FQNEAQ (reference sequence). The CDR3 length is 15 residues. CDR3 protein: CASSLITRGYETQYF. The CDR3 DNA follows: TGTGCCAGCAGCTTAATCACTCGGGGGTATGAGACCCAGTACTTC.

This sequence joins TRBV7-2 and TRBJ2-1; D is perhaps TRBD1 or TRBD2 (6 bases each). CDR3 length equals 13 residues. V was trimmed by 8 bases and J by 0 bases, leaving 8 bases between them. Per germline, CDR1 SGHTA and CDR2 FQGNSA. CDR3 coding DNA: TGTGCCAGCCGGGGGCTCTCCTACAATGAGCAGTTCTTC. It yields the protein CASRGLSYNEQFF.

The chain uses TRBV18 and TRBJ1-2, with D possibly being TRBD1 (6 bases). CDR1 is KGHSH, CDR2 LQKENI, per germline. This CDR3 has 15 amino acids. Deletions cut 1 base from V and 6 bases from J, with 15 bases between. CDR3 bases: TGTGCCAGCTCACCACGACAGGAAGTTACCCATGGCTACACCTTC. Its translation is CASSPRQEVTHGYTF.

The chain's CDR3 is CASSLLRSSYEQYF. In DNA, the CDR3 is TGTGCCAGCAGCTTATTGAGGAGCTCCTACGAGCAGTACTTC. This chain uses TRBV11-2 with TRBJ2-7; D is undetermined. In germline, CDR1 is SGHAT, CDR2 FQNNGV. V shed 2 bases and J shed 0 bases, with 8 bases lying between them. The CDR3 is 14 residues long.

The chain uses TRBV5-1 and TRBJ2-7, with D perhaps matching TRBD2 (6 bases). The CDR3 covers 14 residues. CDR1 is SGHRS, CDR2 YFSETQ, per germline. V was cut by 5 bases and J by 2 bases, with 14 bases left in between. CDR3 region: CASRDGGGTYEQYF. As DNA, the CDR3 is TGCGCCAGCAGAGACGGAGGAGGGACCTACGAGCAGTACTTC.

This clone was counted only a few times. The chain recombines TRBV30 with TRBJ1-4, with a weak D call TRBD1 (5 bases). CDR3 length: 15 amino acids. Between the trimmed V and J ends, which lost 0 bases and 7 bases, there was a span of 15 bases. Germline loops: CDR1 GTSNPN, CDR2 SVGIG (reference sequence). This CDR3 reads CAWSVEAGRVEKLFF. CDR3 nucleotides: TGTGCCTGGAGTGTAGAGGCAGGGCGGGTTGAAAAACTGTTTTTT.

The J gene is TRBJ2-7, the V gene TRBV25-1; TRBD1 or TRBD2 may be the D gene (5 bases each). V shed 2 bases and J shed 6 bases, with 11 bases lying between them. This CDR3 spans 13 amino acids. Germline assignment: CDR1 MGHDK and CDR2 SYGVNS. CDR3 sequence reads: CASSELSRGEQYF. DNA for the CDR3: TGTGCCAGCAGTGAACTTTCGAGGGGCGAGCAGTACTTC.

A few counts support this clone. In DNA form, the CDR3 reads TGTGCCAGCAGCCAAGGTCGGGGGTGGGCCTATGGCTACACCTTC. Its protein is CASSQGRGWAYGYTF. The J gene is TRBJ1-2, the V gene TRBV4-2, with D maybe TRBD1 (5 bases). The CDR3 contains 15 residues. Deletions cut 1 base from V and 4 bases from J, with 13 bases between. Germline V CDR1 and CDR2: LGHNA, YNFKEQ.

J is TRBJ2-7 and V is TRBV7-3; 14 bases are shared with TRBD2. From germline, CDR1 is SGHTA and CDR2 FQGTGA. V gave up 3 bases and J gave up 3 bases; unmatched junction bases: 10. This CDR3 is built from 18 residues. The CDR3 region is CASSLTPGTSGSLYEQYF. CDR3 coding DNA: TGTGCCAGCAGCTTGACCCCCGGGACTAGCGGGAGCCTCTACGAGCAGTACTTC. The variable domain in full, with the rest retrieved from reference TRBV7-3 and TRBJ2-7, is GAGVSQTPSNKVTEKGKYVELRCDPISGHTALYWYRQSLGQGPEFLIYFQGTGAADDSGLPNDRFFAVRPEGSVSTLKIQRTERGDSAVYLCASSLTPGTSGSLYEQYFGPGTRLTVT.

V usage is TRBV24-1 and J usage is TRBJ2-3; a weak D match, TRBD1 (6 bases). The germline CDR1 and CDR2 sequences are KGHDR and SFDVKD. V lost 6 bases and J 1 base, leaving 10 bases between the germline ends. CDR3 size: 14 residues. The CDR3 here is CATSPYRGTDTQYF. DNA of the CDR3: TGTGCCACCAGTCCTTACAGGGGCACAGATACGCAGTATTTT.

CDR3 sequence: CASRPPGRGTDTQYF. CDR3 nucleotide sequence: TGTGCCAGTAGACCCCCCGGGCGGGGCACAGATACGCAGTATTTT. This rearrangement joins TRBV19 to TRBJ2-3; D is perhaps TRBD2 (5 bases). The CDR3 totals 15 residues. The ends were cut back, 6 bases at V and 1 base at J, with 14 bases in the middle. Germline-derived CDR1 and CDR2 are LNHDA and SQIVND (reference sequence).

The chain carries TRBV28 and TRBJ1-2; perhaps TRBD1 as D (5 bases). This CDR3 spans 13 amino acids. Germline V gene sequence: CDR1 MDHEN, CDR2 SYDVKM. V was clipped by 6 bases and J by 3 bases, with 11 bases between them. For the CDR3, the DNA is TGTGCCAGCAGCGTCGGGGGGGACTATGGCTACACCTTC. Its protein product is CASSVGGDYGYTF.

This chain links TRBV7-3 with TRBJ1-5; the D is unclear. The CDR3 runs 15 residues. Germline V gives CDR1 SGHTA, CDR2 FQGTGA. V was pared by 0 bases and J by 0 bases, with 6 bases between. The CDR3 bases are TGTGCCAGCAGCTTAACAGGGAGTAGCAATCAGCCCCAGCATTTT. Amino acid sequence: CASSLTGSSNQPQHF.

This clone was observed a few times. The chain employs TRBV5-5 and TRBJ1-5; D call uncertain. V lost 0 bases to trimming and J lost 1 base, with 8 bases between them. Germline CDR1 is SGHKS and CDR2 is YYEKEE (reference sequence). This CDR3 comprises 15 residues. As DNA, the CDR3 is TGTGCCAGCAGCTTGGATTTGGACAGCAATCAGCCCCAGCATTTT. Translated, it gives CASSLDLDSNQPQHF.

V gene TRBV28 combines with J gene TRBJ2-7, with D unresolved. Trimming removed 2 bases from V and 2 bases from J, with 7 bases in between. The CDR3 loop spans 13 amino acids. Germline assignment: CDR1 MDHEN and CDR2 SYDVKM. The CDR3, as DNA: TGTGCCAGCAGTTTAGGCGGAACCTACGAGCAGTACTTC. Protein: CASSLGGTYEQYF.

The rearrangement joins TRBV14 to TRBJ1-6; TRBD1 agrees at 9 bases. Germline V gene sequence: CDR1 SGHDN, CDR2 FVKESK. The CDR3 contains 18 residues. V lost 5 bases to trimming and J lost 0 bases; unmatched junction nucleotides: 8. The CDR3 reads CASSSYRGRFSYNSPLHF. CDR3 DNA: TGTGCCAGCAGCTCATACAGGGGGCGCTTCTCCTATAATTCACCCCTCCACTTT.

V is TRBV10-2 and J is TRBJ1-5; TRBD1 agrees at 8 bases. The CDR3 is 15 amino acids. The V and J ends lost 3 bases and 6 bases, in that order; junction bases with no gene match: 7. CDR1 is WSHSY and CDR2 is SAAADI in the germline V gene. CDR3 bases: TGCGCCAGCAGTGACCAAGACAGGGGTAGTCAGCCCCAGCATTTT. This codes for CASSDQDRGSQPQHF.